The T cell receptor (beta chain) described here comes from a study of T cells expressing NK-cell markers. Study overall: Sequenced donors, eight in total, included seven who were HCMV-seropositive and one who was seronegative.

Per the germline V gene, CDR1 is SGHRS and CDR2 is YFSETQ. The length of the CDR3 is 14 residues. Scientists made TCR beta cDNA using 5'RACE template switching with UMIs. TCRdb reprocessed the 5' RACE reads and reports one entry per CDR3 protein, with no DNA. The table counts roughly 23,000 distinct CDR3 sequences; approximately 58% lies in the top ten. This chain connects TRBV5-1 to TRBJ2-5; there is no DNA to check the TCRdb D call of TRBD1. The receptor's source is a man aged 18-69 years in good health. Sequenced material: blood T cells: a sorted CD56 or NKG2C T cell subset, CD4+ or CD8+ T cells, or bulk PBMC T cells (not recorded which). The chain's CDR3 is CASSLDAGEETQYF.